Below are 9 T cell receptor beta chains sequenced from a single sample in a study of blood T cell repertoires in COVID-19. Data came from immunoSEQ multiplex PCR; TCRdb stores just in-frame clones and leaves some out. The table records fewer than 65,000 clones, approximately 89% of them present only once. The source material was peripheral blood. Receptor source: a man between 60 and 75 years old with acute or convalescent COVID-19.

The chain has TRBV4-3 and TRBJ2-2; D possibly corresponds to TRBD1 (6 bases). The germline V gene encodes CDR1 LGHNA and CDR2 YSLEER. V gave up 0 bases and J gave up 2 bases, with 7 bases separating them. The CDR3 has 15 residues. The CDR3 protein is CASSQEGANTGELFF. The CDR3 coding sequence is TGCGCCAGCAGCCAAGAGGGGGCAAACACCGGGGAGCTGTTTTTT.

The rearrangement uses TRBV2 and TRBJ2-3; 10 positions agree with TRBD2. CDR1 and CDR2 from the germline V gene are SNHLY and FYNNEI. J lost 10 bases, V lost 5 bases, and 6 bases had no gene match. The CDR3 is made up of 13 amino acids. The chain's CDR3 is CASSPTSGVSQYF. The CDR3 DNA reads as TGTGCCAGCAGTCCTACTAGCGGGGTTTCGCAGTATTTT.

V is TRBV28 and J is TRBJ2-7; TRBD2 agrees at 10 bases. Germline values: CDR1 MDHEN, CDR2 SYDVKM. CDR3 length: 14 residues. The junction had 6 bases not matched to a gene; V was cut back by 8 bases and J by 2 bases. In nucleotides, the CDR3 is TGTGCCAGCGGCGGACTAGCGGCGACCTACGAGCAGTACTTC. Translation gives CASGGLAATYEQYF. The full variable domain, completed using reference TRBV28 and TRBJ2-7, is DVKVTQSSRYLVKRTGEKVFLECVQDMDHENMFWYRQDPGLGLRLIYFSYDVKMKEKGDIPEGYSVSREKKERFSLILESASTNQTSMYLCASGGLAATYEQYFGPGTRLTVT.

This chain uses TRBV4-3 with TRBJ1-1; 7 nucleotides match TRBD1. The germline gives CDR1 LGHNA, CDR2 YSLEER. V was pared by 4 bases and J by 4 bases, with 12 bases of the junction left unmatched. CDR3 size: 16 residues. CDR3 nucleotide sequence: TGCGCCAGCAGCCCTTATGCGGGCAGGGGGTCCACTGAAGCTTTCTTT. Protein sequence: CASSPYAGRGSTEAFF.

In its sample, this clone was seen once. The chain uses TRBV7-9 and TRBJ1-2, with D perhaps TRBD1 (5 bases). Trimming removed 2 bases from V and 6 bases from J, with 10 bases in between. The CDR3 covers 13 residues. From germline, CDR1 is SEHNR and CDR2 FQNEAQ (reference sequence). CDR3 coding DNA: TGTGCCAGCAGCTTACCAGGGTACGATGGCTACACCTTC. This encodes CASSLPGYDGYTF. Variable domain in full (rest from reference TRBV7-9 and TRBJ1-2): DTGVSQNPRHKITKRGQNVTFRCDPISEHNRLYWYRQTLGQGPEFLTYFQNEAQLEKSRLLSDRFSAERPKGSFSTLEIQRTEQGDSAMYLCASSLPGYDGYTFGSGTRLTVV.

This clone was detected only once. The V and J genes are TRBV27 and TRBJ1-1; D ambiguous. Germline values: CDR1 MNHEY, CDR2 SMNVEV (reference sequence). The CDR3 is 13 amino acids. V was clipped by 2 bases and J by 4 bases, with 8 bases between them. The CDR3 protein is CASSLGRTTEAFF. Here the CDR3 DNA reads TGTGCCAGCAGTTTAGGGAGGACCACTGAAGCTTTCTTT.

The chain uses TRBV18 and TRBJ2-7; D not certain. The CDR3 has 14 residues. Germline V gene data show CDR1 as KGHSH and CDR2 as LQKENI. V was trimmed by 0 bases and J by 4 bases, leaving 10 bases between them. The CDR3 here is CASSPPNLEYEQYF. Here the CDR3 DNA reads TGTGCCAGCTCACCACCAAACCTGGAGTACGAGCAGTACTTC.

The chain has TRBV7-8 and TRBJ2-2; 14 bases agree with TRBD2. CDR1 is SGHVS and CDR2 is FQNEAQ in the germline V gene. Trimming at V came to 5 bases and at J to 5 bases, leaving 10 bases not matched to a gene. The CDR3 contains 18 residues. CDR3 in amino acids: CASSLRLAGGPGTGELFF. In DNA form, the CDR3 reads TGTGCCAGCAGCCTCCGACTAGCGGGGGGGCCGGGTACCGGGGAGCTGTTTTTT.

The chain joins TRBV7-8 to TRBJ1-4; weak D call: TRBD1 (5 bases). The CDR3 extends over 17 amino acids. The germline V gene encodes CDR1 SGHVS and CDR2 FQNEAQ. V gave up 4 bases and J gave up 6 bases, with 21 bases separating them. CDR3 loop: CASSSPGGGVTDEKLFF. The CDR3 bases are TGTGCCAGCAGCTCCCCGGGAGGCGGGGTGACAGATGAAAAACTGTTTTTT.